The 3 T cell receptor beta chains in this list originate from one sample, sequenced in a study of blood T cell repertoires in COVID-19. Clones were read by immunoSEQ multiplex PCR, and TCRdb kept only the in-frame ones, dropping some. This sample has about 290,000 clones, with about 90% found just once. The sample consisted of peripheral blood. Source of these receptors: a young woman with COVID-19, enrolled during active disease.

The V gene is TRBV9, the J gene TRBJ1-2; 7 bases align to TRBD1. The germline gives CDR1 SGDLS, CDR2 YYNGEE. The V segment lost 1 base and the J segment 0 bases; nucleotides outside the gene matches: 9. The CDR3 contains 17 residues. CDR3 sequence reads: CASSVWAGGTPNYGYTF. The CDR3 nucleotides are TGTGCCAGCAGCGTATGGGCAGGGGGAACACCTAACTATGGCTACACCTTC.

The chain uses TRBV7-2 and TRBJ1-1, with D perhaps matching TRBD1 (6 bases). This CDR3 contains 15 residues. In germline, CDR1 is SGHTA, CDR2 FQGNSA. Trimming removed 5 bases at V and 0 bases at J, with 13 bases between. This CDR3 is CASSLGKGVNTEAFF. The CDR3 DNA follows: TGTGCCAGCAGCCTGGGGAAGGGGGTGAACACTGAAGCTTTCTTT.

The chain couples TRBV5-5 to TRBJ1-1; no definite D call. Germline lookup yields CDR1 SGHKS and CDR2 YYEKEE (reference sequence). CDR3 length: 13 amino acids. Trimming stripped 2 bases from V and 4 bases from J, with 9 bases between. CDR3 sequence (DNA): TGTGCCAGCAGCTTCGACATCGGCACTGAAGCTTTCTTT. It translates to CASSFDIGTEAFF.